One and the same sample provided the 18 T cell receptor beta chains below, sequenced in a study of T cell responses to AZD1222 COVID-19 vaccine. Clones were read by immunoSEQ multiplex PCR, and TCRdb kept only the in-frame ones, dropping some. The sample has about 130,000 clones; 85% to 95% are singletons. Source: peripheral blood, taken on day 0 of AZD1222 vaccination. The receptors derive from an adult in good health.

The chain uses TRBV25-1 and TRBJ2-7, with D perhaps TRBD1 (6 bases). In germline, CDR1 is MGHDK, CDR2 SYGVNS. The CDR3 extends over 13 amino acids. V lost 7 bases and J 2 bases, leaving 12 bases between the germline ends. CDR3 sequence reads: CASNLAGAYEQYF. The CDR3, as DNA: TGTGCCAGCAATTTAGCAGGGGCCTACGAGCAGTACTTC.

This chain joins TRBV29-1 and TRBJ2-3; 14 bases are a match to TRBD2. The CDR3 is 15 amino acids. Germline V CDR1 and CDR2: SQVTM, ANQGSEA. The V and J ends lost 1 base and 3 bases, in that order; junction bases with no gene match: 0. CDR3 in DNA: TGCAGCGTTGAAGGGACTAGCGGGGGGACAGATACGCAGTATTTT. This gives the protein CSVEGTSGGTDTQYF.

This clone appeared once. V and J are TRBV19 and TRBJ1-2; D uncertain. The germline V gene has CDR1 LNHDA and CDR2 SQIVND (reference sequence). V gave up 3 bases and J gave up 2 bases, with 7 bases separating them. The CDR3 is 13 amino acids. Here the CDR3 DNA reads TGTGCCAGTAGTATTGGCACGAACTATGGCTACACCTTC. It translates to CASSIGTNYGYTF.

The chain has TRBV18 and TRBJ1-1, with a weak D call TRBD1 (5 bases). This CDR3 contains 14 residues. CDR1 and CDR2 from the germline V gene are KGHSH and LQKENI. V was clipped by 6 bases and J by 3 bases, with 14 bases between them. CDR3 nucleotide sequence: TGTGCCAGCTCTCTCCTGGGGGGGGACACTGAAGCTTTCTTT. This translates into CASSLLGGDTEAFF.

The V gene is TRBV9, the J gene TRBJ2-6; D is unresolved. The CDR3 totals 14 residues. Germline V CDR1 and CDR2: SGDLS, YYNGEE. Trimming removed 4 bases at V and 2 bases at J, with 7 bases between. In DNA, the CDR3 is TGTGCCAGCAGCCCGATAGCTGGGGCCAACGTCCTGACTTTC. It is translated as CASSPIAGANVLTF. Full variable domain (outside the CDR3, taken from reference TRBV9 and TRBJ2-6): DSGVTQTPKHLITATGQRVTLRCSPRSGDLSVYWYQQSLDQGLQFLIQYYNGEERAKGNILERFSAQQFPDLHSELNLSSLELGDSALYFCASSPIAGANVLTFGAGSRLTVL.

This chain links TRBV5-1 with TRBJ2-3; tentatively, D is TRBD2 (6 bases). The length of the CDR3 is 16 residues. With 3 bases removed from V and 1 base from J, the gap between germline ends came to 15 bases. Germline CDR1 reads SGHRS; CDR2 reads YFSETQ. In DNA form, the CDR3 reads TGCGCCAGCAGCTGGACTGGGGCTAGCGGCACAGATACGCAGTATTTT. Translation gives CASSWTGASGTDTQYF.

This rearrangement joins TRBV30 to TRBJ1-5, with 12 bases lining up with TRBD1. Germline CDR1 and CDR2: GTSNPN and SVGIG (reference sequence). V lost 5 bases, J lost 3 bases, and 2 bases stayed unmatched. The CDR3 loop spans 14 amino acids. CDR3 DNA sequence: TGTGCCTGGGGGACAGGGGGCCTCAATCAGCCCCAGCATTTT. This sequence encodes CAWGTGGLNQPQHF.

The rearrangement uses TRBV6-5 and TRBJ1-2, with D unclear. V lost 7 bases and J 8 bases, leaving 14 bases between the germline ends. Germline CDR1 MNHEY, CDR2 SVGAGI. The CDR3 has 12 amino acids. CDR3 sequence (DNA): TGTGCCAGCACCTCCGGGTTGGGCGGCTACACCTTC. This codes for CASTSGLGGYTF.

The chain carries TRBV5-1 and TRBJ1-2, with a possible D match to TRBD1 (5 bases). This CDR3 has 14 amino acids. Germline CDR1 is SGHRS and CDR2 is YFSETQ. V lost 0 bases to trimming and J lost 5 bases, with 11 bases between them. The CDR3 DNA follows: TGCGCCAGCAGCTTGGCAGGGATGGTTTATGGCTACACCTTC. Amino acid sequence: CASSLAGMVYGYTF.

V gene TRBV13 combines with J gene TRBJ2-7; D could derive from TRBD1 or TRBD2 (5 bases each). The CDR3 runs 12 residues. The V gene lost 3 bases and the J gene lost 5 bases, with 8 bases spanning the gap. Germline loops: CDR1 PRHDT, CDR2 FYEKMQ (reference sequence). The CDR3 DNA reads TGTGCCAGCAGCTTGAGGGGTAACGAGCAGTACTTC. This encodes CASSLRGNEQYF. The entire variable domain, with the rest obtained from reference TRBV13 and TRBJ2-7, is as follows: AAGVIQSPRHLIKEKRETATLKCYPIPRHDTVYWYQQGPGQDPQFLISFYEKMQSDKGSIPDRFSAQQFSDYHSELNMSSLELGDSALYFCASSLRGNEQYFGPGTRLTVT.

V is TRBV4-2 and J is TRBJ1-2, with TRBD1 identical over 9 bases. Trimming removed 1 base from V and 3 bases from J; junction bases left unmatched: 0. The CDR3 covers 14 residues. Looked up from germline, CDR1 is LGHNA and CDR2 is YNFKEQ. The CDR3 coding sequence is TGTGCCAGCAGCCAAGGGGACAGGGACTATGGCTACACCTTC. Its protein is CASSQGDRDYGYTF.

The rearrangement links TRBV5-1 to TRBJ2-2; D is perhaps TRBD2 (7 bases). V was trimmed by 3 bases and J by 7 bases, leaving 37 bases between them. CDR3 length: 22 amino acids. Germline assignment: CDR1 SGHRS and CDR2 YFSETQ. The CDR3 spells CASSWIKITRIGGAPELGELFF. DNA for the CDR3: TGCGCCAGCAGCTGGATTAAGATTACCCGGATTGGGGGGGCCCCGGAACTCGGGGAGCTGTTTTTT.

This clone was counted a few times. The genes are TRBV6-5 and TRBJ2-7; tentative D call: TRBD2 (5 bases). The CDR3 covers 14 residues. V was pared by 7 bases and J by 6 bases, with 19 bases between. Germline values: CDR1 MNHEY, CDR2 SVGAGI. This CDR3 is CASTFFGRVGEQYF. In DNA, the CDR3 is TGTGCCAGCACTTTTTTCGGGCGGGTAGGCGAGCAGTACTTC.

This chain joins TRBV7-9 and TRBJ1-2, with 10 bases that match TRBD1. This CDR3 is 13 amino acids long. Germline V gives CDR1 SEHNR, CDR2 FQNEAQ (reference sequence). J lost 7 bases, V lost 5 bases, and 4 bases had no gene match. CDR3 DNA sequence: TGTGCCAGCAGCACGGGACAGGGGTTTGGCTACACCTTC. It codes for CASSTGQGFGYTF.

The chain links TRBV19 to TRBJ1-5; D not certain. V gave up 2 bases and J gave up 4 bases, with 6 bases separating them. CDR1 is LNHDA, CDR2 SQIVND, per germline (reference sequence). This CDR3 is 13 amino acids long. The CDR3 sequence is CASSIWENQPQHF. CDR3 DNA: TGTGCCAGTAGTATATGGGAGAATCAGCCCCAGCATTTT.

J is TRBJ1-2 and V is TRBV5-8; no clear D. The CDR3 consists of 15 residues. Deletions cut 0 bases from V and 4 bases from J, with 13 bases between. The germline gives CDR1 SGHTS, CDR2 YDEGEE. The CDR3 is CASSLEPLLIYGYTF. Written as DNA, the CDR3 is TGTGCCAGCAGCTTGGAACCCCTCCTCATCTATGGCTACACCTTC.

The V gene is TRBV6-5, the J gene TRBJ1-2; 7 positions agree with TRBD1. Trimming removed 2 bases from V and 6 bases from J; junction bases left unmatched: 3. Germline CDR1 MNHEY, CDR2 SVGAGI. The CDR3 is made up of 13 amino acids. The CDR3 loop is CASSYGRGHGYTF. The CDR3 DNA sequence: TGTGCCAGCAGTTACGGGAGGGGGCATGGCTACACCTTC.

The chain combines TRBV6-1 with TRBJ1-1; the D gene is possibly TRBD1 (6 bases). This CDR3 is built from 15 residues. Trimming removed 3 bases from V and 1 base from J, with 12 bases in between. Germline CDR1 reads MNHNS; CDR2 reads SASEGT. CDR3 amino acids: CASSDRDTTNTEAFF. In nucleotides, the CDR3 is TGTGCCAGCAGTGACCGGGACACGACGAACACTGAAGCTTTCTTT.